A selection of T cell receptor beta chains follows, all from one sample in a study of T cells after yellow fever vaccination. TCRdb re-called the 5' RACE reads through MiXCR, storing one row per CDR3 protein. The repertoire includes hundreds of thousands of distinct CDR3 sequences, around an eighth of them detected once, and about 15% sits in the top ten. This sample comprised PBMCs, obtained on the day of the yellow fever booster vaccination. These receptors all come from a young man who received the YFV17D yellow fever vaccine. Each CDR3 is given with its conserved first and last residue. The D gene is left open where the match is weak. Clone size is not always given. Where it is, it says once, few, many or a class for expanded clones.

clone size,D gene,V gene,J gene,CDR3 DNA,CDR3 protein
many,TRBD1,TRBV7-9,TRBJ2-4,TGTGCCAGCAGCTTTGGGGACAGGGGTGACAACATTCAGTACTTC,CASSFGDRGDNIQYF
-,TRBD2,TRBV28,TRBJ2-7,TGTGCCAGCAGTTTACTAGCGGGAGCGATACACGAGCAGTACTTC,CASSLLAGAIHEQYF
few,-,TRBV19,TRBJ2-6,TGTGCCAGTAGTAGCGGATCCGCTGGGGCCAACGTCCTGACTTTC,CASSSGSAGANVLTF
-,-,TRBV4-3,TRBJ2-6,TGCGCCAGCAGCCAAGAGTCCCACTCTGGGGCCAACGTCCTGACTTTC,CASSQESHSGANVLTF
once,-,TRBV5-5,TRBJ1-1,TGTGCCAGCAGCGGACCCTTGGGGGGCACTGAAGCTTTCTTT,CASSGPLGGTEAFF
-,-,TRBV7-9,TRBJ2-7,TGTGCCAGCAGCTTAGGAGTGGGACCGTCCCCCTACGAGCAGTACTTC,CASSLGVGPSPYEQYF
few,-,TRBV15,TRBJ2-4,TGTGCCACCAGAGAGACGGCAGTAGCCAAAAACATTCAGTACTTC,CATRETAVAKNIQYF
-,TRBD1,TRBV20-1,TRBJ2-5,TGCAGTGCTAGAGAAGGAGGCGGACAGGGGTACTTC,CSAREGGGQGYF
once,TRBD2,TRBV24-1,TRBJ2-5,TGTGCCACCAGCGATAGCGGGAGGACCCAAGAGACCCAGTACTTC,CATSDSGRTQETQYF
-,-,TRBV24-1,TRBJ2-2,TGTGCCACCAGTGATCGAGCTGGGGAGCTGTTTTTT,CATSDRAGELFF
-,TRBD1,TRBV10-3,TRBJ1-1,TGTGCCATCAGCGGACAGGGAGGGCGGGAAGCTTTCTTT,CAISGQGGREAFF
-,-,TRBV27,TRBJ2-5,TGTGCCAGCAATCGGGGACCTCAAGAGACCCAGTACTTC,CASNRGPQETQYF
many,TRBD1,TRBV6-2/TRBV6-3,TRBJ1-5,TGTGCCAGCAGTCGGGACAGGGATCAGCCCCAGCATTTT,CASSRDRDQPQHF
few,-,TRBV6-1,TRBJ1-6,TGTGCCAGCAGTAGGACGGTCTATAATTCACCCCTCCACTTT,CASSRTVYNSPLHF
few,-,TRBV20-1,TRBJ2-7,TGCAGTGCTAGACCCACGCCGGACTTCTACGAGCAGTACTTC,CSARPTPDFYEQYF
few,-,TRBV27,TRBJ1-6,TGTGCCAGCAGTTTTGCAGGAGGACTAAATTCACCCCTCCACTTT,CASSFAGGLNSPLHF
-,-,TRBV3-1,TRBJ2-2,TGTGCCTTCTGGCCACCCTTAGGGAGAAACTCGAACACCGGGGAGCTGTTTTTT,CAFWPPLGRNSNTGELFF
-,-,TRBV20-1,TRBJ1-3,TGCAGTGCTAGGACCCTACAGGGCCTCGGAAACACCATATATTTT,CSARTLQGLGNTIYF
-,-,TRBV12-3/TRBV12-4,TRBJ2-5,TGTGCCAGCAGGGACCATGAAGAGACCCAGTACTTC,CASRDHEETQYF
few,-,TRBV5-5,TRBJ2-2,TGTGCCAGCAGCCCCGTAGGAAGCGGGTTTGGGTCCGGGGAGCTGTTTTTT,CASSPVGSGFGSGELFF
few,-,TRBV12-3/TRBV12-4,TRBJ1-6,TGTGCCAGCAGCGCCTCTACGGGGAATTCACCCCTCCACTTT,CASSASTGNSPLHF
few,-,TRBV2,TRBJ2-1,TGTGCCAGCGGGGGGCTAGCAGGATACAATGAGCAGTTCTTC,CASGGLAGYNEQFF
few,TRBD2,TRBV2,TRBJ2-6,TGTGCCAGCAGACCGGGACTAGGGGACTCTGGGGCCAACGTCCTGACTTTC,CASRPGLGDSGANVLTF
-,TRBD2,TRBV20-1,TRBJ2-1,TGCAGTGCTAGAGAGGTGGGCGGGAGCCACAATGAGCAGTTCTTC,CSAREVGGSHNEQFF
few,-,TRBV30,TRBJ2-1,TGTGCCTGGAGTGTAACGGTTAATTACAGGGAATTTTCAAGTGAGCAGTTCTTC,CAWSVTVNYREFSSEQFF
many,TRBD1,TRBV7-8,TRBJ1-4,TGTGCCAGCAGCGTGGGACAGGGTAATGAAAAACTGTTTTTT,CASSVGQGNEKLFF
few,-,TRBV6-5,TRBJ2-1,TGTGCCAGCAGTTCCTTGGACTGGTACAATGAGCAGTTCTTC,CASSSLDWYNEQFF
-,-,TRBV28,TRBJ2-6,TGTGCCAGCAGCCAAAAAGGGCTCTCTGGGGCCAACGTCCTGACTTTC,CASSQKGLSGANVLTF
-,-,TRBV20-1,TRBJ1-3,TGCAGTGCTAGAGATCTTCGCTCTGGAAACACCATATATTTT,CSARDLRSGNTIYF
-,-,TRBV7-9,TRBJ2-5,TGTGCCAGCAGCTCCTTGTTGAGGCCCAACGGGGAGACCCAGTACTTC,CASSSLLRPNGETQYF
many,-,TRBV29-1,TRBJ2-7,TGCAGCGTTGAAACACCCCCACTACAGGAGGGATGGAGGAGCGACGAGCAGTACTTC,CSVETPPLQEGWRSDEQYF
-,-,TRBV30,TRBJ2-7,TGTGCCTGGAGTTTGGTGGCCCGTTACGAGCAGTACTTC,CAWSLVARYEQYF
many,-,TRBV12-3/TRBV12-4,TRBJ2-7,TGTGCCAGCAGTTTAGTCGGGGGAAACTACGAGCAGTACTTC,CASSLVGGNYEQYF
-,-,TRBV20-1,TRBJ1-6,TGCAGTGCTCCGGACAGTTCGGCTTCACCCCTCCACTTT,CSAPDSSASPLHF
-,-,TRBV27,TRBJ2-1,TGTGCCAGCAGTTTATGGGTCCCCAGGACAGTCAAGAGCTCCTACAATGAGCAGTTCTTC,CASSLWVPRTVKSSYNEQFF
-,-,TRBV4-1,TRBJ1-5,TGCGCCAGCAGCCAAGTTGCAGGTTATAGCAATCAGCCCCAGCATTTT,CASSQVAGYSNQPQHF
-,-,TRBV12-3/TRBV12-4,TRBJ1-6,TGTGCCAGCAGTTTAACAGGACAAAATTCACCCCTCCACTTT,CASSLTGQNSPLHF